A selection of T cell receptor beta chains follows, all from one sample in a study of T cell responses to AZD1222 COVID-19 vaccine. TCRdb's table, derived via immunoSEQ multiplex PCR, lists solely in-frame clones and lacks some. The sample contains more than 95,000 clones, over 70% of which appear only once. Material: peripheral blood, obtained on day 0 of AZD1222 vaccination. The receptors were gathered from an adult in good health. The CDR3 runs from the conserved cysteine through the conserved F or W.

J: TRBJ2-1; V: TRBV7-9; CDR3: CASSWGLWNEQFF
J: TRBJ2-7; V: TRBV7-9; CDR3: CASSNTNYEQYF
J: TRBJ2-1; V: TRBV27; CDR3: CASSFSGTQSYNEQFF
J: TRBJ2-7; V: TRBV6-5; CDR3: CASRLRLQQYF
J: TRBJ2-7; V: TRBV14; CDR3: CASSSHRGPYEQYF
J: TRBJ1-5; V: TRBV28; CDR3: CASSLWSGARNQPQHF
J: TRBJ2-1; V: TRBV4-3; CDR3: CASRGGLDRSYNEQFF
J: TRBJ1-3; V: TRBV2; CDR3: CASSLDRALKGNTIYF
J: TRBJ2-7; V: TRBV11-2; CDR3: CASSLAGTNYEQYF
J: TRBJ1-4; V: TRBV30; CDR3: CAWSSGTNEKLFF
J: TRBJ2-2; V: TRBV18; CDR3: CASSPQTGVTGELFF
J: TRBJ1-2; V: TRBV19; CDR3: CASSARDRDEGYTF
J: TRBJ1-4; V: TRBV28; CDR3: CASSPEGANEKLFF
J: TRBJ2-1; V: TRBV15; CDR3: CATSRPLAGKPNEQFF
J: TRBJ1-1; V: TRBV11-2; CDR3: CASSPRQDWNTEAFF
J: TRBJ2-2; V: TRBV11-3; CDR3: CASSLDGRRSGGELFF
J: TRBJ2-3; V: TRBV10-3; CDR3: CAISSPGLAGTDTQYF
J: TRBJ2-1; V: TRBV6-4; CDR3: CASSDGSSYNEQFF
J: TRBJ1-5; V: TRBV5-6; CDR3: CASSSALGLRNQPQHF
J: TRBJ1-4; V: TRBV6-5; CDR3: CATSTGLGEKLFF
J: TRBJ2-7; V: TRBV20-1; CDR3: CSAGEYEQYF
J: TRBJ2-7; V: TRBV2; CDR3: CASRAYRDRDEQYF
J: TRBJ1-2; V: TRBV4-1; CDR3: CASSQDGQNYGYTF
J: TRBJ1-2; V: TRBV30; CDR3: CAWRDQGNYGYTF
J: TRBJ1-1; V: TRBV28; CDR3: CASRSGQGTVEAFF
J: TRBJ1-1; V: TRBV6-1; CDR3: CASSEANRGRYTEAFF
J: TRBJ1-1; V: TRBV7-2; CDR3: CASSLDRGASTEAFF
J: TRBJ2-7; V: TRBV6-5; CDR3: CATRKQQGATYEQYF
J: TRBJ1-4; V: TRBV5-1; CDR3: CASSWGTGGEKLFF
J: TRBJ2-1; V: TRBV18; CDR3: CASSKGDRYNEQFF
J: TRBJ1-2; V: TRBV3-1/TRBV3-2; CDR3: CASSQVLYGYTF
J: TRBJ1-5; V: TRBV30; CDR3: CAWSEQGDQPQHF